Each of the 3 T cell receptor beta chains below was sequenced from the same sample in a study of blood T cell repertoires in COVID-19. This table comes from immunoSEQ multiplex PCR, and its TCRdb copy is limited to in-frame clones, with some not included. The sample comprises more than 350,000 clones, around 91% of which are singletons, and 1% rests with the top ten. The specimen sequenced was PBMCs or T cells enriched from blood (not recorded which). All receptors derive from a man between 18 and 35 years old who had recovered from COVID-19.

V is TRBV19 and J is TRBJ2-1; 9 positions agree with TRBD2. The germline gives CDR1 LNHDA, CDR2 SQIVND (reference sequence). This CDR3 is 16 amino acids long. The J segment lost 4 bases and the V segment lost 1 base, leaving 5 bases of the junction unmatched. CDR3 DNA sequence: TGTGCCAGTAGTATAGCCCCGGGACTAGCTTACAATGAGCAGTTCTTC. Translation gives CASSIAPGLAYNEQFF.

In its sample, this clone was seen a few times. V is TRBV5-4 and J is TRBJ2-7, with a possible D match to TRBD2 (6 bases). V was trimmed by 1 base and J by 4 bases, leaving 9 bases between them. Germline loops: CDR1 SGHNT, CDR2 YYREEE (reference sequence). CDR3 length: 13 residues. DNA for the CDR3: TGTGCCAGCAGCTTGCAAGGGAGGTACGAGCAGTACTTC. Encoded protein: CASSLQGRYEQYF. The complete variable domain, with remaining parts taken from reference TRBV5-4 and TRBJ2-7, reads ETGVTQSPTHLIKTRGQQVTLRCSSQSGHNTVSWYQQALGQGPQFIFQYYREEENGRGNFPPRFSGLQFPNYSSELNVNALELDDSALYLCASSLQGRYEQYFGPGTRLTVT.

The chain links TRBV7-9 to TRBJ1-2; the match to TRBD1 covers 7 bases. The length of the CDR3 is 14 residues. CDR1 and CDR2 (germline): SEHNR, FQNEAQ (reference sequence). V was pared by 4 bases and J by 4 bases, with 6 bases of the junction left unmatched. The CDR3: CASSSNRGGYGYTF. CDR3 nucleotides: TGTGCCAGCAGCTCGAACAGGGGAGGCTATGGCTACACCTTC.